The sequence of this TCR beta chain was determined in a study of cytomegalovirus exposure and HLA in healthy donors. Donors were drawn from the approximately 110-subject validation cohort, separate from the roughly 700-subject first cohort. Assay: immunoSEQ multiplex PCR; the TCRdb copy retains only in-frame clones and omits some. The sample contains about 140,000 clones, approximately 82% of which appear only once. Whole-study results and caveats: The study listed 164 cytomegalovirus-associated TCR beta chains. Rarity characterized most TCR sequences, yet some public TCRs appeared in many donors.

This clone appeared a few times. The target antigen is unknown. This TCR came from a man in his thirties or forties in good health and CMV-seropositive. The sequencing sample was made of PBMCs.

CDR3 region: CASTRKQGLESAFF. In DNA form, the CDR3 reads TGTGCCAGTACAAGAAAACAGGGTTTGGAGTCAGCTTTCTTT. The chain combines TRBV2 with TRBJ1-1, with a possible D match to TRBD1 (6 bases). V lost 9 bases and J lost 10, with 24 bases in between. The CDR3 is 14 residues long. Germline V gene data show CDR1 as SNHLY and CDR2 as FYNNEI.